The clone carrying this TCR beta chain was found a few times. What it recognizes is unknown. This CDR3 comprises 16 residues. Trimming left V 4 bases short and J 3 bases short, with 19 bases between. Per the germline V gene, CDR1 is SGHRS and CDR2 is YFSETQ. The sample belongs to a study of cytomegalovirus exposure and HLA in healthy donors. Points from the study as a whole: Clusters of TCRs from the first cohort tended to co-occur in the roughly 120 validation repertoires (as a later analysis found).

Profiled with immunoSEQ multiplex PCR; TCRdb holds only in-frame clones, not every one. The sample comprises some 130,000 clones, just under 85% of which are singletons, and roughly 30% rests with the top ten. V gene TRBV5-1 combines with J gene TRBJ1-2, with D possibly being TRBD1 (5 bases). Sequencing was done on a sample of PBMCs. The TCR originated in a young man in good health and CMV-seropositive. The DNA for the CDR3 is TGCGCCAGCAGCCGCGGGGGGATAGACCGACACTATGGCTACACCTTC. Translating it yields CASSRGGIDRHYGYTF.